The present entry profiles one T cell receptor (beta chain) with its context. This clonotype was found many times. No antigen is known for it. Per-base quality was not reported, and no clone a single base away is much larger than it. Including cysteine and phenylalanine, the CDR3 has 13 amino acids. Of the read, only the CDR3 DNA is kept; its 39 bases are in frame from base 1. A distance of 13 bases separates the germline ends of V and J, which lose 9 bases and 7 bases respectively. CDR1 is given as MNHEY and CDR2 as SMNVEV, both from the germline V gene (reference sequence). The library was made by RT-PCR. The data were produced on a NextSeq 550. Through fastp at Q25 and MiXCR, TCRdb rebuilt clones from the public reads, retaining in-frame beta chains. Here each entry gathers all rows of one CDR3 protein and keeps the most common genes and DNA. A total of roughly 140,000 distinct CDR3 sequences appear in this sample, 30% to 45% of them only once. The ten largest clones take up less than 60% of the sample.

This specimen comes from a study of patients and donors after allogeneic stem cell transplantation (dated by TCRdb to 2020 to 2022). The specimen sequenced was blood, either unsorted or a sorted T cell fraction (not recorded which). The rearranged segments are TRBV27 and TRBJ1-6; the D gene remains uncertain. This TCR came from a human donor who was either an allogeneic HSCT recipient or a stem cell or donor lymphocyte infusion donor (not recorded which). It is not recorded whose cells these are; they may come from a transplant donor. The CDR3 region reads CASSGFLNSPLHF. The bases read TGTGCCAGTTCAGGATTCCTAAATTCACCCCTCCACTTT.